This passage covers 3 T cell receptor beta chains from one sample sequenced in a study of shared clonotypes between healthy human individuals. The repertoire was sequenced with immunoSEQ multiplex PCR; TCRdb's copy has only in-frame clones and lacks some. The sample holds around 510,000 clones, approximately 94% seen once. Sequenced: naive CD4+ T cells sorted from blood. Stated subset: CD45RA+ positively selected. Receptors were obtained from a woman aged 25 to 39 in good health.

This chain connects TRBV5-5 to TRBJ1-5, with 7 bases matching TRBD1. Germline trimming cut 1 base from V and 4 bases from J; bases unmatched to any gene: 8. This CDR3 has 16 residues. Germline CDR1 SGHKS, CDR2 YYEKEE (reference sequence). The CDR3: CASSLTAGTVNQPQHF. The CDR3 nucleotides are TGTGCCAGCAGCTTGACGGCTGGGACAGTGAATCAGCCCCAGCATTTT.

V is TRBV29-1 and J is TRBJ2-7; D possibly matches TRBD1 or TRBD2 (6 bases each). V was shortened by 0 bases and J by 4 bases, with 16 bases between the two germline ends. Germline V gene lookup returns CDR1 SQVTM and CDR2 ANQGSEA. The CDR3 spans 15 residues. CDR3 DNA: TGCAGCGTTGAAGATCCTAAGGGGGGAGTATACGAGCAGTACTTC. Its protein product is CSVEDPKGGVYEQYF.

The V and J genes are TRBV10-3 and TRBJ1-1; D is uncertain. There are 14 residues in the CDR3. Deletions cut 2 bases from V and 5 bases from J, with 12 bases between. CDR1 is ENHRY, CDR2 SYGVKD, per germline. The CDR3 protein is CAISEGVTATEAFF. The CDR3 DNA follows: TGTGCCATCAGTGAGGGAGTAACGGCTACTGAAGCTTTCTTT.